Listed here are 17 T cell receptor beta chains from one sample, sequenced in a study of blood T cells in healthy people across ages (dated by TCRdb to about 2015). Libraries came from 5' RACE. The sample was run on an Illumina HiSeq 2500. The second PCR ran for about 6 to 11 cycles and used a J-beta primer mix along with a sample-barcoded 5' primer. Through fastp at Q25 and MiXCR, TCRdb rebuilt clones from the public reads, retaining in-frame beta chains. Each record represents a unique CDR3 protein, reported with the most common genes and DNA among its rows. Present in this sample are approximately 790,000 distinct CDR3 sequences, around 62% of which were seen just once. The leading ten clones occupy roughly a quarter of the sample. Source material: blood. The receptors derive from a man aged 30-40 years in good health.

This clonotype came up a few times. V is TRBV3-1 and J is TRBJ2-1; D is unresolved. Germline CDR1 is LGHDT and CDR2 is YNNKEL (reference sequence). Trimming pared 2 bases from V and 5 bases from J, leaving 4 bases between. The CDR3 is made up of 12 amino acids. The chain's CDR3 is CASSQSNNEQFF. The DNA for the CDR3 is TGTGCCAGCAGCCAATCGAACAATGAGCAGTTCTTC.

V gene TRBV7-2 combines with J gene TRBJ2-7; D is perhaps TRBD1 (5 bases). The V end lost 1 base, the J end lost 2 bases, and 9 bases lay between the germline ends. The length of the CDR3 is 14 residues. Germline CDR1 reads SGHTA; CDR2 reads FQGNSA. CDR3 nucleotide sequence: TGTGCCAGCAGCTTAGTAGGACACCCCTACGAGCAGTACTTC. It is translated as CASSLVGHPYEQYF.

The chain uses TRBV20-1 and TRBJ2-7; 13 bases map to TRBD2. There are 16 residues in the CDR3. V was pared by 5 bases and J by 7 bases, with 14 bases of the junction left unmatched. Germline values: CDR1 DFQATT, CDR2 SNEGSKA (reference sequence). This CDR3 reads CSAGNLGTSGVGEQYF. CDR3 in DNA: TGCAGTGCTGGAAACCTCGGGACTAGCGGGGTAGGGGAGCAGTACTTC.

The sample holds a few counts of this clonotype. The chain joins TRBV20-1 to TRBJ2-7; D ambiguous. Germline CDR1 and CDR2: DFQATT and SNEGSKA (reference sequence). Deletions cut 3 bases from V and 2 bases from J, with 11 bases between. The CDR3 totals 13 residues. CDR3: CSASPALTYEQYF. The CDR3 DNA is TGCAGTGCTAGCCCGGCTCTGACCTACGAGCAGTACTTC.

This rearrangement joins TRBV12-3 or TRBV12-4 to TRBJ2-1; 11 nucleotides agree with TRBD2. Trimming took 0 bases from V and 4 from J; bases not matched to a gene: 2. This CDR3 has 16 amino acids. CDR3 residues: CASSLASGGGYNEQFF. The CDR3 region has the DNA TGTGCCAGCAGTTTAGCTAGCGGGGGGGGATACAATGAGCAGTTCTTC.

This clonotype has a single count. The V and J genes are TRBV6-5 and TRBJ1-4; D is perhaps TRBD1 (5 bases). This CDR3 spans 15 amino acids. V gave up 6 bases and J gave up 2 bases, with 13 bases separating them. Germline V gives CDR1 MNHEY, CDR2 SVGAGI. CDR3 loop: CASSQGGVTNEKLFF. CDR3 nucleotides: TGTGCCAGCAGCCAGGGTGGGGTTACTAATGAAAAACTGTTTTTT.

This clonotype came up once. The J gene is TRBJ2-3, the V gene TRBV27; possible D gene TRBD2, 6 bases. Per germline, CDR1 MNHEY and CDR2 SMNVEV (reference sequence). The CDR3 runs to 16 residues. V lost 5 bases and J 1 base, leaving 16 bases between the germline ends. The DNA of the CDR3 is TGTGCCAGCAGTCCCCCCCTCGGGGGACGCACAGATACGCAGTATTTT. Translated, it gives CASSPPLGGRTDTQYF.

The chain uses TRBV7-3 and TRBJ2-6, with a tentative D call TRBD1 (5 bases). This CDR3 is built from 17 residues. Deletions cut 0 bases from V and 2 bases from J, with 11 bases between. Per germline, CDR1 SGHTA and CDR2 FQGTGA. This CDR3 is CASSLTGAFPGANVLTF. For the CDR3, the DNA is TGTGCCAGCAGCTTAACAGGGGCCTTCCCTGGGGCCAACGTCCTGACTTTC.

The chain uses TRBV20-1 and TRBJ2-1; 10 bases align to TRBD2. V lost 6 bases and J lost 5; bases outside the gene matches: 10. This CDR3 is 15 amino acids long. The germline gives CDR1 DFQATT, CDR2 SNEGSKA (reference sequence). CDR3 nucleotides: TGCAGTGCCCGACCCCCTAGCGGGGGCAACAATGAGCAGTTCTTC. It is translated as CSARPPSGGNNEQFF.

This clonotype showed up just a few times. The chain recombines TRBV4-3 with TRBJ1-6; D gene unclear. The CDR3 is 14 amino acids. V shed 1 base and J shed 7 bases, with 8 bases lying between them. The germline CDR1 and CDR2 sequences are LGHNA and YSLEER. CDR3 sequence reads: CASSQGTINSPLHF. The CDR3 nucleotides are TGCGCCAGCAGCCAAGGGACCATCAATTCACCCCTCCACTTT.

This clonotype has just one count. The chain recombines TRBV29-1 with TRBJ2-2; 8 nucleotides align to TRBD2. The germline gives CDR1 SQVTM, CDR2 ANQGSEA. J gave up 5 bases and V 0 bases, and 11 bases lay outside the gene matches. This CDR3 contains 17 residues. CDR3 sequence: CSVEDPPWRGVTGELFF. CDR3 coding DNA: TGCAGCGTTGAAGATCCGCCCTGGCGGGGGGTTACCGGGGAGCTGTTTTTT.

The chain uses TRBV27 and TRBJ2-7; D remains ambiguous. The germline V gene encodes CDR1 MNHEY and CDR2 SMNVEV (reference sequence). V was trimmed by 6 bases and J by 7 bases, leaving 16 bases between them. The CDR3 sequence is 13 residues long. The CDR3 is CASRGLEPKEQYF. CDR3 DNA: TGTGCCAGCAGGGGCCTTGAACCTAAGGAGCAGTACTTC.

This clonotype appeared a few times. The V call is TRBV20-1, the J call TRBJ2-4; TRBD1 aligns across 8 bases. The CDR3 totals 16 residues. The germline V gene has CDR1 DFQATT and CDR2 SNEGSKA (reference sequence). The ends lost 6 bases at V and 3 bases at J; junction bases unmatched: 13. The CDR3 loop reads CSAPTRTGIRKNIQYF. CDR3 DNA: TGCAGTGCCCCGACCCGGACAGGGATCCGCAAAAACATTCAGTACTTC.

This rearrangement joins TRBV7-2 to TRBJ1-5, with D maybe TRBD1 (6 bases). The germline V gene encodes CDR1 SGHTA and CDR2 FQGNSA. Trimming stripped 5 bases from V and 5 bases from J, with 16 bases between. The length of the CDR3 is 15 residues. CDR3 in amino acids: CASSPRDKTYQPQHF. The CDR3 DNA is TGTGCCAGCAGCCCCCGGGACAAAACGTATCAGCCCCAGCATTTT.

V is TRBV7-3 and J is TRBJ2-7; D gene ambiguous. The CDR3 sequence is 13 residues long. V was shortened by 2 bases and J by 6 bases, with 11 bases between the two germline ends. Germline CDR1 is SGHTA and CDR2 is FQGTGA. The CDR3 DNA reads TGTGCCAGCAGCTTAGGCGTCGGTTCCGAGCAGTACTTC. Its translation: CASSLGVGSEQYF. The complete variable domain, with remaining parts taken from reference TRBV7-3 and TRBJ2-7, reads GAGVSQTPSNKVTEKGKYVELRCDPISGHTALYWYRQSLGQGPEFLIYFQGTGAADDSGLPNDRFFAVRPEGSVSTLKIQRTERGDSAVYLCASSLGVGSEQYFGPGTRLTVT.

This clonotype was found once. CDR3 in DNA: TGCAGTGCTGACCGGCGAGGAAATCCCCAGCATTTT. Translating it yields CSADRRGNPQHF. The chain employs TRBV20-1 and TRBJ1-5; D uncertain. Germline V gene sequence: CDR1 DFQATT, CDR2 SNEGSKA (reference sequence). Trimming pared 5 bases from V and 10 bases from J, leaving 15 bases between. This CDR3 has 12 residues.

The chain couples TRBV10-3 to TRBJ2-1; D ambiguous. CDR3 length equals 13 residues. V lost 3 bases, J lost 6 bases, and 9 bases lay in between. Germline values: CDR1 ENHRY, CDR2 SYGVKD. In nucleotides, the CDR3 is TGTGCCATCAGTGAAGTGACTCTCAATGAGCAGTTCTTC. This translates into CAISEVTLNEQFF.